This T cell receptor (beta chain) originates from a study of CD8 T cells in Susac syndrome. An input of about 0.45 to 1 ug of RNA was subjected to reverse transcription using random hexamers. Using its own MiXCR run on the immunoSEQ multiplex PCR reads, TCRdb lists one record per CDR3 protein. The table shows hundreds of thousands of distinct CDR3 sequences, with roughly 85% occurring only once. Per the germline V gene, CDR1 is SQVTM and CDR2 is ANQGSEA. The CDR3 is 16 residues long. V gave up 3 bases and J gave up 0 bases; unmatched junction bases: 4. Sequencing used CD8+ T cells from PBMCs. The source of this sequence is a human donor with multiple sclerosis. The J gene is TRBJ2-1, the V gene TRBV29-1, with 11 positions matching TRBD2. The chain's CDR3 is CSVEGLAESSYNEQFF. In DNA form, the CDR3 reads TGCAGCGTTGAGGGACTAGCGGAGAGCTCCTACAATGAGCAGTTCTTC.